The rows below give T cell receptor beta chains drawn from one sample of a study of T cell responses to AZD1222 COVID-19 vaccine. The assay was immunoSEQ multiplex PCR, and TCRdb's table has in-frame clones only and misses some. The sample lists approximately 100,000 clones; around nine tenths were seen once. Source: peripheral blood, taken on day 0 of AZD1222 vaccination. These receptors all stem from an adult in good health. CDR3s include the opening cysteine and the closing phenylalanine or tryptophan. Fields, in order: V gene, J gene, CDR3 protein.

V: TRBV6-2/TRBV6-3
J: TRBJ2-4
CDR3: CASSYVTGDPKNIQYF

V: TRBV4-1
J: TRBJ1-5
CDR3: CASSQVHRGIGESNQPQHF

V: TRBV18
J: TRBJ1-1
CDR3: CASSSSRSGVNTEAFF

V: TRBV9
J: TRBJ1-4
CDR3: CASSPRVDSGNEKLFF

V: TRBV6-1
J: TRBJ1-1
CDR3: CASSELTGGNTEAFF

V: TRBV12-3/TRBV12-4
J: TRBJ2-3
CDR3: CASSPPRRVVSF

V: TRBV5-4
J: TRBJ1-1
CDR3: CASRDRGKGEAFF

V: TRBV18
J: TRBJ1-2
CDR3: CASSTGIGGANYGYTF

V: TRBV20-1
J: TRBJ2-1
CDR3: CSAKGLSAFF

V: TRBV28
J: TRBJ1-2
CDR3: CASSFRVGTKGYTF

V: TRBV4-3
J: TRBJ1-5
CDR3: CASSQEVDSGVGPQHF

V: TRBV5-1
J: TRBJ2-2
CDR3: CASSLGQGNTGELFF

V: TRBV5-1
J: TRBJ1-1
CDR3: CASSLSGDTEAFF

V: TRBV5-1
J: TRBJ1-1
CDR3: CASSLSIGYPEAFF

V: TRBV29-1
J: TRBJ1-2
CDR3: CSVAEDYTF

V: TRBV3-1/TRBV3-2
J: TRBJ2-3
CDR3: CASSQGSGLSTDTQYF

V: TRBV5-5
J: TRBJ2-5
CDR3: CASSKRTGYEGETQYF

V: TRBV6-5
J: TRBJ1-3
CDR3: CASSYNSGNTIYF

V: TRBV18
J: TRBJ1-1
CDR3: CASSPALGSLNTEAFF

V: TRBV27
J: TRBJ2-7
CDR3: CASSVYGAVSYEQYF

V: TRBV11-2
J: TRBJ2-3
CDR3: CASSLGPRDDTDTQYF

V: TRBV7-2
J: TRBJ1-5
CDR3: CASSSVAGFNQPQHF

V: TRBV7-6
J: TRBJ1-3
CDR3: CASSPRAVSGNTIYF

V: TRBV5-1
J: TRBJ2-3
CDR3: CASSLEGPLPTDTQYF

V: TRBV5-1
J: TRBJ1-6
CDR3: CASSLARGGGSPNSPLHF

V: TRBV9
J: TRBJ1-2
CDR3: CASSVGSQGDGYTF

V: TRBV11-2
J: TRBJ2-3
CDR3: CASRLRDRGATDTQYF

V: TRBV12-3/TRBV12-4
J: TRBJ2-6
CDR3: CASRDSGANVLTF

V: TRBV2
J: TRBJ2-5
CDR3: CASSVRQGQETQYF

V: TRBV24-1
J: TRBJ2-7
CDR3: CATSGGQGSDSYEQYF

V: TRBV29-1
J: TRBJ1-4
CDR3: CSVDRPGQGEKLFF

V: TRBV2
J: TRBJ1-5
CDR3: CASRELVGNQPQHF

V: TRBV6-5
J: TRBJ2-3
CDR3: CASRDRDNADTQYF

V: TRBV5-1
J: TRBJ2-7
CDR3: CASSLAPRGTGDEQYF

V: TRBV4-3
J: TRBJ2-2
CDR3: CASSQDATGMIVAGELFF

V: TRBV5-5
J: TRBJ1-5
CDR3: CASSLYLSQPQHF

V: TRBV7-2
J: TRBJ2-3
CDR3: CASSSFPPGRTSTDTQYF

V: TRBV2
J: TRBJ1-2
CDR3: CASSDQGRYYGYTF

V: TRBV2
J: TRBJ1-3
CDR3: CASGALSGNTIYF

V: TRBV5-1
J: TRBJ1-2
CDR3: CASSPGLPNYGYTF

V: TRBV10-2
J: TRBJ1-6
CDR3: CASSPGQNNSPLHF

V: TRBV5-5
J: TRBJ1-2
CDR3: CASSLESANYGYTF

V: TRBV6-2/TRBV6-3
J: TRBJ1-2
CDR3: CASSFGQGGYTF

V: TRBV7-2
J: TRBJ2-3
CDR3: CASSFPSSGGVSTDTQYF

V: TRBV28
J: TRBJ2-3
CDR3: CASSPKYRGSTDTQYF

V: TRBV7-8
J: TRBJ2-7
CDR3: CASSLDYEQYF

V: TRBV3-1/TRBV3-2
J: TRBJ1-6
CDR3: CASSRRDTNNSPLHF